One sample yielded the 11 T cell receptor beta chains listed below, sequenced in a study of cytomegalovirus exposure and HLA in healthy donors. Sequencing used immunoSEQ multiplex PCR; TCRdb keeps in-frame clones, though not all of them. The sample comprises approximately 130,000 clones, over 65% of which are singletons, and under 2.5% rests with the top ten. The sequenced material came from PBMCs. These receptors were obtained from a woman in her twenties or thirties in good health and CMV-seronegative.

The chain has TRBV9 and TRBJ1-4; TRBD1 might be the D (5 bases). Germline CDR1 is SGDLS and CDR2 is YYNGEE. CDR3 length: 14 residues. V dropped 2 bases and J dropped 5 bases, with 10 bases sitting between them. In DNA, the CDR3 is TGTGCCAGCAGCGTTACAGGAACCAATGAAAAACTGTTTTTT. This translates into CASSVTGTNEKLFF.

This chain links TRBV7-3 with TRBJ2-1, with a weak D call TRBD2 (6 bases). Germline CDR1 reads SGHTA; CDR2 reads FQGTGA. This CDR3 contains 14 residues. Trimming stripped 4 bases from V and 5 bases from J, with 12 bases between. CDR3 nucleotides: TGTGCCAGCAGCTCTCCGGGAGTCGACAATGAGCAGTTCTTC. Residues: CASSSPGVDNEQFF.

The chain links TRBV5-1 to TRBJ1-1; D uncertain. Trimming shortened V by 3 bases and J by 3 bases, and 9 bases separated the two germline ends. The CDR3 has 13 amino acids. Germline V CDR1 and CDR2: SGHRS, YFSETQ. The DNA for the CDR3 is TGCGCCAGCAGCTACGAACAACACACTGAAGCTTTCTTT. This sequence encodes CASSYEQHTEAFF.

V gene TRBV30 combines with J gene TRBJ2-7; D possibly corresponds to TRBD1 (6 bases). The CDR3 sequence is 13 residues long. Germline V CDR1 and CDR2: GTSNPN, SVGIG (reference sequence). The V end was cut by 2 bases, the J end by 3 bases, with 11 bases between. In DNA form, the CDR3 reads TGTGCCTGGAGTTGGGAACAGGGCTACGAGCAGTACTTC. It specifies CAWSWEQGYEQYF.

This clone was counted once. The chain links TRBV18 to TRBJ2-7; D uncertain. Germline assignment: CDR1 KGHSH and CDR2 LQKENI. Trimming took off 4 bases at V and 0 bases at J, with 10 bases between the two ends. This CDR3 is 14 amino acids long. Here the CDR3 DNA reads TGTGCCAGCTCACGTGCAGATTCCTCCTACGAGCAGTACTTC. Its translation is CASSRADSSYEQYF.

J is TRBJ1-1 and V is TRBV15; D perhaps matches TRBD1 (6 bases). CDR1 LNHNV and CDR2 YYDKDF come from the germline V gene (reference sequence). The length of the CDR3 is 16 residues. The germline V and J ends were trimmed by 0 bases and 3 bases, with 14 bases remaining between them. The CDR3 nucleotides read TGTGCCACCAGCAGAGATCGCATGGGGGCGGACACTGAAGCTTTCTTT. Translated, it gives CATSRDRMGADTEAFF.

The chain's CDR3 is CASSRRNAGVNYGYTF. The CDR3 coding sequence is TGTGCCAGCAGCAGGAGAAACGCGGGGGTAAACTATGGCTACACCTTC. The rearrangement uses TRBV9 and TRBJ1-2, with D maybe TRBD1 (5 bases). Germline V gives CDR1 SGDLS, CDR2 YYNGEE. The CDR3 consists of 16 residues. The V gene lost 4 bases and the J gene lost 2 bases, with 18 bases spanning the gap.

The rearrangement joins TRBV2 to TRBJ2-2; 9 bases match TRBD2. From germline, CDR1 is SNHLY and CDR2 FYNNEI. Trimming at V came to 7 bases and at J to 7 bases, leaving 7 bases not matched to a gene. This CDR3 spans 14 amino acids. For the CDR3, the DNA is TGTGCCAGCACTAGGCGGGGGGGCCTCGGGGAGCTGTTTTTT. Its protein is CASTRRGGLGELFF. The full variable domain, completed using reference TRBV2 and TRBJ2-2, is EPEVTQTPSHQVTQMGQEVILRCVPISNHLYFYWYRQILGQKVEFLVSFYNNEISEKSEIFDDQFSVERPDGSNFTLKIRSTKLEDSAMYFCASTRRGGLGELFFGEGSRLTVL.

The V gene is TRBV27, the J gene TRBJ1-2; TRBD1 agrees at 9 bases. The trim removed 5 bases at V and 4 bases at J, leaving 8 bases unmatched. The CDR3 extends over 15 amino acids. Germline loops: CDR1 MNHEY, CDR2 SMNVEV (reference sequence). The CDR3 region has the DNA TGTGCCAGCAGTAAAGGACAGGGGCAGATCTATGGCTACACCTTC. It translates to CASSKGQGQIYGYTF.

V usage is TRBV9 and J usage is TRBJ2-1, with D possibly being TRBD2 (6 bases). The V gene's germline CDR1 is SGDLS and CDR2 YYNGEE. Deletions cut 0 bases from V and 8 bases from J, with 15 bases between. The CDR3 has 15 residues. The CDR3 here is CASSVGSYWGDEQFF. CDR3 sequence (DNA): TGTGCCAGCAGCGTAGGGAGCTATTGGGGGGATGAGCAGTTCTTC.

The CDR3 here is CASSAPGIETQYF. The DNA for the CDR3 is TGTGCCAGCAGTGCTCCGGGAATAGAGACCCAGTACTTC. The rearrangement uses TRBV6-1 and TRBJ2-5; D is perhaps TRBD2 (5 bases). Trimming pared 4 bases from V and 4 bases from J, leaving 10 bases between. Looked up from germline, CDR1 is MNHNS and CDR2 is SASEGT. CDR3 length equals 13 residues.